Below are 11 T cell receptor beta chains sequenced from a single sample in a study of T cells in Graves' hyperthyroidism and ophthalmopathy (dated by TCRdb to about 2019). Library generation was performed with multiplex PCR. The sequencer listed for this sample is Illumina HiSeq 2000. Amplification of TCR beta CDR3 regions was carried out from RNA transcripts. For the first round of RT-PCR on the TCR CDR3, the HTBI primer set was used together with the Qiagen OneStep RT-PCR kit. TCRdb applied fastp at Q25 and MiXCR to the public reads, then kept only in-frame beta chains. Here each entry gathers all rows of one CDR3 protein and keeps the most common genes and DNA. A total of around 23,000 distinct CDR3 sequences appear in this sample, around 50% of them only once. Jointly, the top ten make up around 25% of the sample. Material for sequencing was blood. Receptors originate from a woman in her thirties or forties with Graves' hyperthyroidism that later progressed to Graves' ophthalmopathy.

This clonotype was detected a few times. The chain uses TRBV20-1 and TRBJ2-7; 7 nucleotides line up with TRBD2. Looked up from germline, CDR1 is DFQATT and CDR2 is SNEGSKA (reference sequence). The CDR3 covers 14 residues. V shed 3 bases, J shed 3 bases, and the junction held 8 bases outside the gene matches. In nucleotides, the CDR3 is TGCAGTGCTAGGGTGGTTGCTAGCGGCTACGAGCAGTACTTC. Amino acids: CSARVVASGYEQYF.

The chain couples TRBV24-1 to TRBJ1-6, with 11 bases lining up with TRBD1. Germline CDR1 reads KGHDR; CDR2 reads SFDVKD. V shed 10 bases and J 9 bases; nucleotides not matched to a gene: 10. The length of the CDR3 is 15 residues. The CDR3 nucleotides are TGTGCCACTTGGATAGGAGGGACAGGGGGTTCACCCCTCCACTTT. Its translation: CATWIGGTGGSPLHF.

V gene TRBV6-1 combines with J gene TRBJ2-1; unclear D gene. In germline, CDR1 is MNHNS, CDR2 SASEGT. This CDR3 spans 12 amino acids. V lost 10 bases to trimming and J lost 7 bases, with 14 bases between them. This CDR3 reads CATKIMFNEQFF. Here the CDR3 DNA reads TGTGCCACCAAGATCATGTTTAATGAGCAGTTCTTC.

The chain employs TRBV19 and TRBJ1-6; the match to TRBD1 covers 7 bases. The germline gives CDR1 LNHDA, CDR2 SQIVND (reference sequence). V shed 7 bases and J 0 bases; nucleotides not matched to a gene: 6. The CDR3 covers 16 residues. This CDR3 is CASTRGGSSYNSPLHF. The CDR3 coding sequence is TGTGCCAGTACCAGGGGGGGAAGCTCCTATAATTCACCCCTCCACTTT.

In its sample, this clonotype is medium-sized. The rearrangement links TRBV10-3 to TRBJ2-3; 11 bases agree with TRBD2. The V and J ends lost 4 bases and 13 bases, in that order; junction bases with no gene match: 22. The CDR3 totals 18 residues. The V gene's germline CDR1 is ENHRY and CDR2 SYGVKD. CDR3 bases: TGTGCCATCAGTGGTAATCAGGCTAGCGGGAGGAGTTCGCCTGAAGAGTATTTT. It translates to CAISGNQASGRSSPEEYF.

The genes are TRBV24-1 and TRBJ1-5; D gene ambiguous. Germline CDR1 reads KGHDR; CDR2 reads SFDVKD. This CDR3 has 13 amino acids. The V gene lost 1 base and the J gene lost 6 bases, with 6 bases spanning the gap. The CDR3 nucleotides are TGTGCCACCAGTGATTTTTCGGGTCAGCCCCAGCATTTT. It yields the protein CATSDFSGQPQHF.

This rearrangement joins TRBV7-6 to TRBJ1-6, with 7 bases identical to TRBD1. The CDR3 sequence is 14 residues long. Germline trimming cut 2 bases from V and 8 bases from J; bases unmatched to any gene: 3. Per germline, CDR1 SGHVS and CDR2 FNYEAQ. The CDR3 DNA is TGTGCCAGCAGCTTAAGACAGGGTGATTCACCCCTCCACTTT. Translating gives CASSLRQGDSPLHF.

The chain employs TRBV19 and TRBJ1-5; 7 bases are a match to TRBD1. Germline CDR1 reads LNHDA; CDR2 reads SQIVND (reference sequence). The CDR3 consists of 15 residues. Germline trimming cut 7 bases from V and 0 bases from J; bases unmatched to any gene: 6. The CDR3 loop reads CASIRDSHSNQPQHF. CDR3 DNA: TGTGCCAGTATTAGGGACAGTCATAGCAATCAGCCCCAGCATTTT.

This clonotype was counted many times. This chain uses TRBV6-4 with TRBJ2-6, with 7 bases fitting TRBD1. V shed 1 base and J 2 bases; nucleotides not matched to a gene: 2. The CDR3 consists of 16 residues. Germline V gives CDR1 MRHNA, CDR2 SNTAGT. In DNA, the CDR3 is TGTGCCAGCAGTGACTTGCAGGGGGCTGGGGCCAACGTCCTGACTTTC. It specifies CASSDLQGAGANVLTF.

This clonotype was recorded at least ten times. This chain uses TRBV18 with TRBJ2-5, with 8 bases aligning to TRBD1. This CDR3 contains 14 residues. The junction had 7 bases not matched to a gene; V was cut back by 6 bases and J by 4 bases. Per germline, CDR1 KGHSH and CDR2 LQKENI. CDR3 sequence (DNA): TGTGCCAGCTCCCCGAACAGGGGGGCAGAGACCCAGTACTTC. Translated: CASSPNRGAETQYF.

This chain links TRBV5-1 with TRBJ2-7; D possibly uses TRBD1 or TRBD2 (5 bases each). In germline, CDR1 is SGHRS, CDR2 YFSETQ. The CDR3 length is 14 residues. V was clipped by 1 base and J by 0 bases, with 8 bases between them. The CDR3 is CASSLSGSSYEQYF. The CDR3, as DNA: TGCGCCAGCAGCTTGTCAGGGAGCTCCTACGAGCAGTACTTC.